This passage covers 18 T cell receptor beta chains from one sample sequenced in a study of beta chain features in type 1 diabetes. Study-level findings and limits: In all four CD4+ subsets, TCRB CDR3 length was significantly, moderately reduced in type 1 diabetes.

The study reverse transcribed the entire isolated RNA, so it sequenced expressed TCRB transcripts. This table comes from immunoSEQ multiplex PCR, and its TCRdb copy is limited to in-frame clones, with some not included. The sample contains 150,000 to 190,000 clones, under 13% of which appear only once. Antigen specificity for these receptors is unknown. The sequenced material came from central memory CD4+ T cells from blood. Every receptor here comes from a man aged 30 to 39 with type 1 diabetes.

The chain has TRBV2 and TRBJ2-2; no firm D call. The CDR3 extends over 14 amino acids. Trimming took 7 bases from V and 0 from J, leaving 9 bases between them. Germline assignment: CDR1 SNHLY and CDR2 FYNNEI. As DNA, the CDR3 is TGTGCCAGCATGAGGCAGCCGAACACCGGGGAGCTGTTTTTT. Translating gives CASMRQPNTGELFF.

V is TRBV6-5 and J is TRBJ1-1; 9 bases fit TRBD1. Germline V CDR1 and CDR2: MNHEY, SVGAGI. Trimming removed 6 bases from V and 4 bases from J; junction bases left unmatched: 6. This CDR3 comprises 14 residues. CDR3 residues: CASSERDRATEAFF. The CDR3 nucleotides are TGTGCCAGCAGCGAACGGGACAGGGCCACTGAAGCTTTCTTT.

This clone was detected a few times. The chain combines TRBV7-2 with TRBJ2-1, with D tentatively TRBD1 (6 bases). V was cut by 2 bases and J by 2 bases, with 19 bases left in between. Germline CDR1 reads SGHTA; CDR2 reads FQGNSA. The CDR3 has 18 amino acids. As DNA, the CDR3 is TGTGCCAGCAGCTTACAGTCCATAGCAGGGGCCCCCTACAATGAGCAGTTCTTC. Protein sequence: CASSLQSIAGAPYNEQFF.

This clone came up a few times. This chain links TRBV7-2 with TRBJ2-2, with a tentative D call TRBD1 (6 bases). The V end was cut by 5 bases, the J end by 5 bases, with 15 bases between. CDR3 size: 15 residues. Per germline, CDR1 SGHTA and CDR2 FQGNSA. As DNA, the CDR3 is TGTGCCAGCAGCAAATCCCGGGACACTACCGGGGAGCTGTTTTTT. It is translated as CASSKSRDTTGELFF. Filled out from reference TRBV7-2 and TRBJ2-2, the complete variable domain reads GAGVSQSPSNKVTEKGKDVELRCDPISGHTALYWYRQSLGQGLEFLIYFQGNSAPDKSGLPSDRFSAERTGGSVSTLTIQRTQQEDSAVYLCASSKSRDTTGELFFGEGSRLTVL.

This clone was recorded a few times. The chain combines TRBV6-6 with TRBJ2-3, with TRBD1 matching 11 bases. After removal of 8 bases from V and 6 bases from J, the junction contained 1 base not matched to a gene. The CDR3 spans 12 residues. Germline assignment: CDR1 MNHNY and CDR2 SVGAGI (reference sequence). CDR3 DNA: TGTGCCAGCGGACAGGGGGCTGATACGCAGTATTTT. It translates to CASGQGADTQYF.

The CDR3 bases are TGTGCCAGTAGTATCGGACAGGGCCTCGGTGAAAAACTGTTTTTT. This translates into CASSIGQGLGEKLFF. The gene calls are TRBV19 and TRBJ1-4; 8 bases match TRBD1. Per the germline V gene, CDR1 is LNHDA and CDR2 is SQIVND (reference sequence). The V and J ends lost 3 bases and 7 bases, in that order; junction bases with no gene match: 7. The CDR3 extends over 15 amino acids.

This chain links TRBV9 with TRBJ2-7; 7 nucleotides line up with TRBD2. J lost 2 bases, V lost 7 bases, and 0 bases had no gene match. Looked up from germline, CDR1 is SGDLS and CDR2 is YYNGEE. This CDR3 spans 11 amino acids. For the CDR3, the DNA is TGTGCCAGCGGGGGGGCCTACGAGCAGTACTTC. Translating it yields CASGGAYEQYF.

This clone came up a few times. The J gene is TRBJ1-5, the V gene TRBV19; D possibly corresponds to TRBD1 (6 bases). This CDR3 spans 15 amino acids. CDR1 LNHDA and CDR2 SQIVND come from the germline V gene (reference sequence). Trimming took off 5 bases at V and 5 bases at J, with 16 bases between the two ends. The DNA for the CDR3 is TGTGCCAGTAGTGACCAGCAGGGGCCCGATCAGCCCCAGCATTTT. Protein sequence: CASSDQQGPDQPQHF.

This clone was observed at least ten times. This sequence joins TRBV6-5 and TRBJ1-1; 8 nucleotides match TRBD1. The V gene's germline CDR1 is MNHEY and CDR2 SVGAGI. The trim removed 0 bases at V and 1 base at J, leaving 4 bases unmatched. This CDR3 contains 16 residues. CDR3 nucleotide sequence: TGTGCCAGCAGTTACTCCAGGGGGCCCCCGAACACTGAAGCTTTCTTT. This translates into CASSYSRGPPNTEAFF.

The chain combines TRBV23-1 with TRBJ2-1; TRBD2 aligns across 10 bases. TRBV23-1 is an ORF; its function is uncertain. V lost 9 bases, J lost 3 bases, and 11 bases stayed unmatched. The CDR3 consists of 16 residues. CDR3 sequence reads: CASPSPGTSVYNEQFF. CDR3 DNA sequence: TGCGCCAGTCCCTCGCCCGGGACTAGCGTCTACAATGAGCAGTTCTTC.

CDR3 nucleotides: TGTGCCAGCAGCCCCGGACAGGGGAGGGTGCAGTTCTTC. As protein: CASSPGQGRVQFF. V usage is TRBV7-3 and J usage is TRBJ2-1; 9 bases match TRBD1. CDR1 and CDR2 from the germline V gene are SGHTA and FQGTGA. The CDR3 extends over 13 amino acids. With 5 bases clipped from V and 12 bases from J, the junction kept 8 bases outside the gene matches.

This clone was counted a few times. The CDR3 is CASSSVDGTGTGEQYF. The CDR3 DNA follows: TGTGCCAGCAGTTCCGTGGACGGGACAGGGACGGGCGAGCAGTACTTC. The chain links TRBV28 to TRBJ2-7, with 9 bases matching TRBD1. The ends lost 4 bases at V and 6 bases at J; junction bases unmatched: 13. The CDR3 loop spans 16 amino acids. From germline, CDR1 is MDHEN and CDR2 SYDVKM.

This clone occurred a few times. V and J are TRBV29-1 and TRBJ1-1, with D unclear. V was clipped by 7 bases and J by 8 bases, with 11 bases between them. CDR3 length: 10 amino acids. Germline V gene lookup returns CDR1 SQVTM and CDR2 ANQGSEA. The CDR3 DNA reads as TGCAGCGGCGGGGATATAGAAGCTTTCTTT. Amino acid sequence: CSGGDIEAFF. Combining the CDR3 with reference TRBV29-1 and TRBJ1-1 gives the whole variable domain SAVISQKPSRDICQRGTSLTIQCQVDSQVTMMFWYRQQPGQSLTLIATANQGSEATYESGFVIDKFPISRPNLTFSTLTVSNMSPEDSSIYLCSGGDIEAFFGQGTRLTVV.

The chain carries TRBV28 and TRBJ2-3; a weak D match, TRBD2 (6 bases). Germline CDR1 MDHEN, CDR2 SYDVKM. The V end was cut by 3 bases, the J end by 2 bases, with 18 bases between. The CDR3 is 17 residues long. The CDR3 DNA follows: TGTGCCAGCAGTTTGGGGGTAACGGGAGTTCTCACAGATACGCAGTATTTT. This encodes CASSLGVTGVLTDTQYF.

This clone was observed a few times. The chain recombines TRBV5-6 with TRBJ2-2; D is perhaps TRBD2 (5 bases). This CDR3 has 16 amino acids. Germline V gene sequence: CDR1 SGHDT, CDR2 YYEEEE. Trimming shortened V by 1 base and J by 4 bases, and 14 bases separated the two germline ends. CDR3 residues: CASSLYQSGSTGELFF. CDR3 bases: TGTGCCAGCAGCTTGTACCAATCGGGGAGCACCGGGGAGCTGTTTTTT.

The rearrangement uses TRBV7-2 and TRBJ2-3, with 7 positions matching TRBD1. This CDR3 is built from 16 residues. The junction had 9 bases not matched to a gene; V was cut back by 2 bases and J by 4 bases. Looked up from germline, CDR1 is SGHTA and CDR2 is FQGNSA. The CDR3 region is CASSLSSTGRADTQYF. CDR3 bases: TGTGCCAGCAGCTTATCCTCGACAGGGCGGGCAGATACGCAGTATTTT.

The chain employs TRBV30 and TRBJ2-1, with TRBD2 matching over 14 bases. Germline V gives CDR1 GTSNPN, CDR2 SVGIG (reference sequence). CDR3 length: 15 amino acids. V dropped 1 base and J dropped 7; count of bases not matched to a gene: 3. CDR3 amino acids: CAWSGGTSGRNEQFF. CDR3 coding DNA: TGTGCCTGGAGTGGAGGGACTAGCGGGAGAAATGAGCAGTTCTTC.

CDR3 sequence: CASSPVFGSAGKYEQYF. The CDR3 DNA reads as TGTGCCAGCTCACCCGTATTCGGCTCAGCGGGAAAGTACGAGCAGTACTTC. The rearrangement links TRBV18 to TRBJ2-7; 7 bases map to TRBD2. The CDR3 has 17 residues. Losses at the gene ends were 3 bases for V and 4 bases for J; bases not matched to a gene: 15. Looked up from germline, CDR1 is KGHSH and CDR2 is LQKENI.